Listed below are T cell receptor beta chains from one sample, sequenced in a study of identical twins. TCRdb re-called the 5' RACE reads with MiXCR, one entry per CDR3 protein. The sample includes 1,800,000 or so distinct CDR3 sequences, less than 40% of them seen just once. The sequencing sample was made of cord blood. Source of these receptors: a newborn girl in good health. The CDR3 runs from the conserved cysteine through the conserved F or W. The D gene is left open where the match is weak.

j_gene: TRBJ1-2
d_gene: TRBD1
v_gene: TRBV20-1
CDR3aa: CSARDLLSRDRANHGYTF

j_gene: TRBJ1-2
d_gene: TRBD1
v_gene: TRBV7-9
CDR3aa: CASSEGTGIMNSNGYTF

j_gene: TRBJ1-5
d_gene: .
v_gene: TRBV12-3/TRBV12-4
CDR3aa: CASSTQDLAHQPQHF

j_gene: TRBJ2-5
d_gene: .
v_gene: TRBV3-1
CDR3aa: CASSHRREFDNEQYF

j_gene: .
d_gene: .
v_gene: TRBV27
CDR3aa: CASSWGDSPYNEQYF

j_gene: .
d_gene: .
v_gene: TRBV20-1
CDR3aa: CSARDSVYEQYF

j_gene: TRBJ2-3
d_gene: TRBD2
v_gene: TRBV28
CDR3aa: CASSLPGLAGGVQYF

j_gene: TRBJ2-1
d_gene: TRBD2
v_gene: TRBV6-2/TRBV6-3
CDR3aa: CASSPSTSGKTEQFF

j_gene: TRBJ2-1
d_gene: TRBD2
v_gene: TRBV20-1
CDR3aa: CSARSSTSGFDNEQFF

j_gene: TRBJ1-1
d_gene: TRBD1
v_gene: TRBV29-1
CDR3aa: CSVRWTGVNTEAFF

j_gene: .
d_gene: .
v_gene: TRBV13
CDR3aa: CASSPGVLTYEQYF

j_gene: TRBJ2-3
d_gene: .
v_gene: TRBV7-2
CDR3aa: CASSLTVTSVGTDTQYF

j_gene: TRBJ2-1
d_gene: TRBD2
v_gene: TRBV7-8
CDR3aa: CASSLGGSGRWQFF

j_gene: TRBJ1-2
d_gene: .
v_gene: TRBV20-1
CDR3aa: CSAGRHPGKYGYTF

j_gene: TRBJ1-3
d_gene: .
v_gene: TRBV10-3
CDR3aa: CAISESGNTIYF

j_gene: TRBJ1-1
d_gene: .
v_gene: TRBV2
CDR3aa: CASSGNLNTEAFF

j_gene: TRBJ2-7
d_gene: TRBD2
v_gene: TRBV20-1
CDR3aa: CSAYTSGVFYEQYF

j_gene: TRBJ2-5
d_gene: TRBD2
v_gene: TRBV20-1
CDR3aa: CSARNSGRTSETQYF

j_gene: TRBJ1-6
d_gene: .
v_gene: TRBV20-1
CDR3aa: CTTRSSYNSPLHF

j_gene: TRBJ2-5
d_gene: TRBD2
v_gene: TRBV20-1
CDR3aa: CSALPRGAGTYNEQYF

j_gene: TRBJ1-4
d_gene: .
v_gene: TRBV11-1
CDR3aa: CASSLRQETTNEKLFF

j_gene: TRBJ2-3
d_gene: .
v_gene: TRBV12-3/TRBV12-4
CDR3aa: CASSLLGRTSTDTQYF

j_gene: TRBJ1-1
d_gene: .
v_gene: TRBV13
CDR3aa: CASSLDPEGTEAFF

j_gene: TRBJ2-3
d_gene: .
v_gene: TRBV7-8
CDR3aa: CASSLFLATQYF

j_gene: TRBJ1-1
d_gene: TRBD1
v_gene: TRBV11-2
CDR3aa: CASSLDGQGDTEAFF

j_gene: TRBJ2-1
d_gene: .
v_gene: TRBV14
CDR3aa: CASSQKMLAEYNEQFF

j_gene: TRBJ1-1
d_gene: .
v_gene: TRBV5-5
CDR3aa: CASSLLGEPAFF

j_gene: TRBJ1-6
d_gene: .
v_gene: TRBV2
CDR3aa: CASRPADSSHNSPLHF

j_gene: TRBJ2-3
d_gene: TRBD2
v_gene: TRBV7-2
CDR3aa: CASSLGLAGTHDTQYF

j_gene: TRBJ2-4
d_gene: TRBD2
v_gene: TRBV15
CDR3aa: CATSRVALAGGKNIQYF

j_gene: TRBJ1-1
d_gene: .
v_gene: TRBV5-1
CDR3aa: CASSFLQGNTEAFF

j_gene: TRBJ1-6
d_gene: .
v_gene: TRBV5-1
CDR3aa: CASSLTVSNSPLHF

j_gene: TRBJ2-7
d_gene: .
v_gene: TRBV3-1
CDR3aa: CASSPIMGSYEQYF

j_gene: TRBJ2-7
d_gene: TRBD2
v_gene: TRBV5-1
CDR3aa: CASSLEASGGNEQYF

j_gene: TRBJ2-3
d_gene: .
v_gene: TRBV19
CDR3aa: CASSIAASSTTDTQYF

j_gene: TRBJ2-5
d_gene: .
v_gene: TRBV4-3
CDR3aa: CASSQDWWDETQYF

j_gene: TRBJ2-7
d_gene: .
v_gene: TRBV12-3/TRBV12-4
CDR3aa: CASSLERQGRSYEQYF

j_gene: .
d_gene: TRBD2
v_gene: TRBV25-1
CDR3aa: CASSEIAGAYEQYF

j_gene: TRBJ2-7
d_gene: .
v_gene: TRBV5-1
CDR3aa: CASSLRTKSYEQYF

j_gene: TRBJ2-7
d_gene: TRBD2
v_gene: TRBV2
CDR3aa: CASSEGLAGLSEQYF

j_gene: TRBJ2-1
d_gene: TRBD2
v_gene: TRBV20-1
CDR3aa: CSAGTSAYDEQFF

j_gene: TRBJ1-1
d_gene: TRBD1
v_gene: TRBV7-9
CDR3aa: CASSWTGKGNTEAFF

j_gene: TRBJ2-3
d_gene: TRBD2
v_gene: TRBV3-1
CDR3aa: CASRLAGGSTDTQYF

j_gene: TRBJ2-3
d_gene: TRBD2
v_gene: TRBV29-1
CDR3aa: CSVEELAGDRDTQYF

j_gene: TRBJ2-7
d_gene: .
v_gene: TRBV5-1
CDR3aa: CASSLFSNEQYF

j_gene: TRBJ1-2
d_gene: TRBD1
v_gene: TRBV20-1
CDR3aa: CSARAPWTGLYGYTF

j_gene: .
d_gene: .
v_gene: TRBV4-2
CDR3aa: CASSQVARSSYNEQYF

j_gene: TRBJ2-1
d_gene: .
v_gene: TRBV4-2
CDR3aa: CASSQVGGASSYNEQFF

j_gene: TRBJ2-5
d_gene: TRBD2
v_gene: TRBV28
CDR3aa: CASSSPPGGQETQYF

j_gene: TRBJ2-1
d_gene: .
v_gene: TRBV4-1
CDR3aa: CAGSLAKGKNYNEQFF

j_gene: TRBJ2-5
d_gene: .
v_gene: TRBV25-1
CDR3aa: CASSELRIGQETQYF

j_gene: TRBJ1-2
d_gene: TRBD1
v_gene: TRBV6-5
CDR3aa: CASRTGGGGYTF

j_gene: TRBJ2-1
d_gene: .
v_gene: TRBV12-3/TRBV12-4
CDR3aa: CASGAVASNEQFF